This record looks at one T cell receptor (beta chain) sequence and its context. The CDR3 has 16 amino acids. Germline V gives CDR1 SSHAT, CDR2 FNYEAQ (reference sequence). The trim removed 10 bases at V and 1 base at J, leaving 13 bases unmatched. This entry is derived from a study of blood T cell repertoires in COVID-19. The overall study: Some COVID-19 samples were acute and others convalescent; all came from the United States, Italy and Spain.

How the authors handled the data: Using reference gene primer amplification, nucleated cell counts were estimated. Assay used: immunoSEQ multiplex PCR; TCRdb lists only in-frame clones, some missing. The V and J calls and the clone size are those of that table, but D and trimming were determined from the DNA. The repertoire holds fewer than 350,000 clones, nearly 90% seen once, with 9.4% in the top ten. The sequence was obtained from a man between 18 and 35 years old with active or convalescent COVID-19. The specimen sequenced was peripheral blood. This chain connects TRBV7-7 to TRBJ2-3; TRBD2 matches 8 bases. The CDR3 bases are TGTGCCACCCCGGTCGGGACTAGAAGGTGCACAGATACGCAGTATTTT. Translating gives CATPVGTRRCTDTQYF.